A selection of T cell receptor beta chains follows, all from one sample in a study of blood T cell repertoires in COVID-19. Profiling relied on immunoSEQ multiplex PCR, and the TCRdb table lists in-frame clones only, not all of them. Altogether roughly 41,000 clones are present, around 89% being singletons, with the ten largest covering about 4.8%. The sequenced sample consisted of peripheral blood. These receptors were obtained from a human donor in a cohort sampled during active COVID-19. The CDR3 runs from the conserved cysteine through the conserved F or W. D genes are given only for firm matches. The size entry is marked missing in some rows and otherwise reads once, few, many or a size class.

clone_size | d_call | j_call | v_call | cdr3_nt | cdr3_aa
NA | NA | TRBJ2-7 | TRBV24-1 | TGTGCCACCAGTGATTTCAGCCACACCGGCGGGGAGACCACCCCAAGGGCCTACGAGCAGTACTTC | CATSDFSHTGGETTPRAYEQYF
NA | TRBD2 | TRBJ2-5 | TRBV3-1/TRBV3-2 | TGTGCCAGCAGCCAACCTAGCGGGGGAGAGACCCAGTACTTC | CASSQPSGGETQYF
NA | TRBD1 | TRBJ1-2 | TRBV6-5 | TGTGCCAGCAGTATAATACGGACAGGGGATACTGGCTACACCTTC | CASSIIRTGDTGYTF
NA | NA | TRBJ1-1 | TRBV6-5 | TGTGCCAGCAGGCCCACGACAGGGAACACTGAAGCTTTCTTT | CASRPTTGNTEAFF
few | NA | TRBJ2-2 | TRBV12-2 | TGTGCAAGTCGCTTAGAGAGGCCCAGGGCGAACACCGGGGAGCTGTTTTTT | CASRLERPRANTGELFF
NA | NA | TRBJ2-2 | TRBV2 | TGTGCCAGCAGTGAAACACCAGGGGTCACCGGGGAGCTGTTTTTT | CASSETPGVTGELFF
NA | TRBD2 | TRBJ2-3 | TRBV30 | TGTGCCTGGACGGGGACGACTAGCGGGATAGATACGCAGTATTTT | CAWTGTTSGIDTQYF
NA | NA | TRBJ2-1 | TRBV7-6 | TGTGCCAGCAGCTCGACCAGGTTAAGCTCCTACAATGAGCAGTTCTTC | CASSSTRLSSYNEQFF
once | TRBD1 | TRBJ1-1 | TRBV10-3 | TGTGCCATCAAGGGTTCGGACAGGGCCTCTGAAGCTTTCTTT | CAIKGSDRASEAFF
once | NA | TRBJ2-7 | TRBV24-1 | TGTGCCACCAGTGTGGGGGGGCGAGAGCAGTACTTC | CATSVGGREQYF
NA | NA | TRBJ1-1 | TRBV9 | TGTGCCAGCAGCGTAACCGGGGACATCTACCCGAACACTGAAGCTTTCTTT | CASSVTGDIYPNTEAFF
NA | NA | TRBJ2-7 | TRBV27 | TGTGCCAGCAGTCTATCCTACGAGCAGTACTTC | CASSLSYEQYF
NA | TRBD1 | TRBJ1-5 | TRBV6-4 | TGTGCCAGCATCCCGGGACAGAGACACCCCATCACTTATAGCAATCAGCCCCAGCATTTT | CASIPGQRHPITYSNQPQHF
NA | NA | TRBJ1-1 | TRBV7-8 | TGTGCCAGCAGCTTAGGGGTGACTCTGAACACTGAAGCTTTCTTT | CASSLGVTLNTEAFF
NA | TRBD1 | TRBJ1-1 | TRBV24-1 | TGTGCCACCAGTGATTCGAGACAGGGCTCCAAGATAGGTACTGAAGCTTTCTTT | CATSDSRQGSKIGTEAFF
NA | TRBD2 | TRBJ2-5 | TRBV19 | TGTGCCAGTAGCATACTAGCGGGAGAACAAGAGACCCAGTACTTC | CASSILAGEQETQYF
NA | TRBD1 | TRBJ1-4 | TRBV3-1/TRBV3-2 | TGTGCCAGCAGCCGGGTCCCGGGACAGGGCTTGTCTGAAAATGAAAAACTGTTTTTT | CASSRVPGQGLSENEKLFF
NA | NA | TRBJ2-5 | TRBV24-1 | TGTGCCACCAGTGGTAGTACGGAGACCCAGTACTTC | CATSGSTETQYF
once | NA | TRBJ2-7 | TRBV27 | TGTGCCAGCGCCCCCAGACAGCCCTCCTACGAGCAGTACTTC | CASAPRQPSYEQYF
NA | NA | TRBJ1-1 | TRBV4-2 | TGTGCCAGCAGCCCCCACCTCTCTGTAGAGATGAACACTGAAGCTTTCTTT | CASSPHLSVEMNTEAFF
once | TRBD2 | TRBJ2-1 | TRBV28 | TGTGCCAGCAGTTTTCTAGCGGGAGATTCCTACAATGAGCAGTTCTTC | CASSFLAGDSYNEQFF
NA | TRBD1 | TRBJ1-4 | TRBV2 | TGTGCCAGCACGGGACAGACTAAGCCTAATGAAAAACTGTTTTTT | CASTGQTKPNEKLFF
NA | NA | TRBJ2-1 | TRBV27 | TGTGCCAGCAGTTTTACTAGAAGCAGCTTTGAGCAGTTCTTC | CASSFTRSSFEQFF
NA | TRBD2 | TRBJ2-3 | TRBV5-1 | TGCGCCAGCAGCGCCCCCGGGACTAGCGTCGCAGATACGCAGTATTTT | CASSAPGTSVADTQYF
once | NA | TRBJ2-1 | TRBV5-1 | TGCGCCAGCAGCTACCGGGACTCGGCCCCCAATGAGCAGTTCTTC | CASSYRDSAPNEQFF
NA | TRBD1 | TRBJ1-2 | TRBV2 | TGTGCCAGCAGTGAGGGGGACAGAGCACTCTATGGCTACACCTTC | CASSEGDRALYGYTF
NA | NA | TRBJ2-3 | TRBV5-1 | TGCGCCAGCAGCTGGTCAGGGACAGATACGCAGTATTTT | CASSWSGTDTQYF
once | NA | TRBJ1-2 | TRBV3-1/TRBV3-2 | TGTGCCAGCAGCTACAGCTATGGCTACACCTTC | CASSYSYGYTF
NA | NA | TRBJ1-1 | TRBV10-2 | TGCGCCAGCAGTGGCATCTTACAGGGAGGGAGCACTGAAGCTTTCTTT | CASSGILQGGSTEAFF
NA | NA | TRBJ2-7 | TRBV7-9 | TGTGCCAGCAGCGGGACTCCATACTACGAGCAGTACTTC | CASSGTPYYEQYF
NA | TRBD1 | TRBJ1-6 | TRBV30 | TGTGCCTGGAATTACAGGGGCCTGGTTTCACCCCTCCACTTT | CAWNYRGLVSPLHF
NA | TRBD1 | TRBJ2-1 | TRBV7-9 | TGTGCCAGCAGCTTAGCGCGGGACAGGGTCGCCGATGAGCAGTTCTTC | CASSLARDRVADEQFF
NA | TRBD1 | TRBJ2-7 | TRBV2 | TGTGCCAGCAGCCCCGGGACAGGGAATTACGAGCAGTACTTC | CASSPGTGNYEQYF
NA | TRBD2 | TRBJ2-7 | TRBV11-2 | TGTGCCAGCAGCCCTGGGACTAGCGGGAGTTCTTCCTACGAGCAGTACTTC | CASSPGTSGSSSYEQYF
NA | NA | TRBJ2-7 | TRBV28 | TGTGCCAGCAGTACGCAGGTTGGGTACGAGCAGTACTTC | CASSTQVGYEQYF
few | TRBD1 | TRBJ1-2 | TRBV4-1 | TGCGCCAGCAGCCAACCCCTAGTCGGGACAGCAACCCTCAGGGGCTACACCTTC | CASSQPLVGTATLRGYTF
NA | NA | TRBJ2-7 | TRBV24-1 | TGTGCCACCAGTGATGGGCCCTACGAGCAGTACTTC | CATSDGPYEQYF
once | TRBD2 | TRBJ2-7 | TRBV10-2 | TGCGCCAGCAGTGCACTAGCGGGAGGTTCGAGCTCCTACGAGCAGTACTTC | CASSALAGGSSSYEQYF
NA | TRBD2 | TRBJ2-1 | TRBV9 | TGTGCCAGCAGCGTAACTCTCAGCGGGGCCTACAATGAGCAGTTCTTC | CASSVTLSGAYNEQFF
NA | NA | TRBJ1-5 | TRBV6-6 | TGTGCCAGCCTGGAGGGCAATCAGCCCCAGCATTTT | CASLEGNQPQHF
once | TRBD1 | TRBJ2-1 | TRBV19 | TGTGCCAGTAGTACCCGGGACAGGACGATGGGCAATGAGCAGTTCTTC | CASSTRDRTMGNEQFF
NA | NA | TRBJ2-1 | TRBV5-1 | TGCGCCAGCAGGCGTGGAGGAAGCGATGAGCAGTTCTTC | CASRRGGSDEQFF